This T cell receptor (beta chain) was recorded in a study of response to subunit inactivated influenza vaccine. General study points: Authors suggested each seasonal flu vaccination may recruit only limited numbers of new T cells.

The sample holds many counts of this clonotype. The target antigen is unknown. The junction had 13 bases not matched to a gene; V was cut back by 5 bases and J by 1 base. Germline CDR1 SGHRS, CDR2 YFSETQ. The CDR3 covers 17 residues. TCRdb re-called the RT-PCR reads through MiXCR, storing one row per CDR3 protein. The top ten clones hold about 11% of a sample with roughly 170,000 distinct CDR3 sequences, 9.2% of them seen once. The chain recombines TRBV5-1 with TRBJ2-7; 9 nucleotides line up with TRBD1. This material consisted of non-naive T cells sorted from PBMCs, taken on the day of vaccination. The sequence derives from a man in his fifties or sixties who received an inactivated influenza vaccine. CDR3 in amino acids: CASSQHGGGTGSYEQYF. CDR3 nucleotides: TGCGCCAGCAGTCAGCACGGGGGCGGGACAGGGTCCTACGAGCAGTACTTC.